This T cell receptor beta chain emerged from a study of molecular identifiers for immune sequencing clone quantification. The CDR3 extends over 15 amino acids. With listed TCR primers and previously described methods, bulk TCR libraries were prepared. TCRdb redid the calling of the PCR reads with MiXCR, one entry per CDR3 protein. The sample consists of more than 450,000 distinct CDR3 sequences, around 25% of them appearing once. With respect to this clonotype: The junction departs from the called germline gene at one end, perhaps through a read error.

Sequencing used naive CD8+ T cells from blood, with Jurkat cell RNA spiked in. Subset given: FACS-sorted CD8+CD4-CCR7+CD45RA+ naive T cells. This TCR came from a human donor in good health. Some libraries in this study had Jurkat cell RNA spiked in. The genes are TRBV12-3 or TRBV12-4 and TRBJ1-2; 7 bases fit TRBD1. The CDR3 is CASSLNRGSVYGYPF. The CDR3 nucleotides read TGTGCCAGCAGCCTGAACAGGGGATCGGTCTATGGCTACCCCTTC.